This T cell receptor (beta chain) was obtained from a study of long-term antiretroviral therapy in people with HIV. Study as a whole: Earliest sampling preceded the 2015 immediate-ART recommendation by about a decade. Study observations and caveats: Post-treatment diversity went higher with ART but stayed below transplant donor controls.

Germline V gene lookup returns CDR1 MGHRA and CDR2 YSYEKL. The CDR3 has 17 amino acids. The ends lost 4 bases at V and 4 bases at J; junction bases unmatched: 13. A note on this clone: As yet, its antigen is unknown.

This was the immunoSEQ v3.0 assay at survey level. TCRdb's table, derived via immunoSEQ multiplex PCR, lists solely in-frame clones and lacks some. Among 20,000 to 30,000 clones listed, around 80% were seen once. The chain carries TRBV4-1 and TRBJ2-5; TRBD1 agrees at 9 bases. This TCR was sampled from a man aged 50 to 60 with HIV. The sample consisted of unsorted PBMCs, taken 3 years after starting antiretroviral therapy. CDR3: CASSLSGGQGSSETQYF. CDR3 DNA sequence: TGCGCCAGCAGCCTAAGTGGGGGACAGGGTTCGTCAGAGACCCAGTACTTC.